The 11 T cell receptor beta chains reported below all come from one sample, sequenced in a study of blood T cell repertoires in COVID-19. Here immunoSEQ multiplex PCR was the method, and the copy in TCRdb shows in-frame clones only, minus some. The sample yields 350,000 to 400,000 clones, 70% to 90% seen once. The sample comprised peripheral blood. The receptors here all came from a woman aged 55-70 years with COVID-19, enrolled during active disease.

This clone has just one count. This chain joins TRBV7-9 and TRBJ1-1; TRBD1 aligns across 7 bases. V dropped 3 bases and J dropped 5; count of bases not matched to a gene: 3. The germline V gene encodes CDR1 SEHNR and CDR2 FQNEAQ (reference sequence). The CDR3 is 13 amino acids. CDR3 DNA sequence: TGTGCCAGCAGCTTTGACAGGGAGACTGAAGCTTTCTTT. This codes for CASSFDRETEAFF.

The rearrangement links TRBV5-4 to TRBJ1-3; unclear D gene. CDR1 and CDR2 (germline): SGHNT, YYREEE (reference sequence). The CDR3 extends over 16 amino acids. V was cut by 0 bases and J by 4 bases, with 14 bases left in between. In nucleotides, the CDR3 is TGTGCCAGCAGCTTGGGGGCGCCGTCCTCAGGAAACACCATATATTTT. Protein product: CASSLGAPSSGNTIYF.

The chain recombines TRBV29-1 with TRBJ2-4; 11 bases are a match to TRBD1. The CDR3 spans 11 residues. V lost 6 bases to trimming and J lost 9 bases; unmatched junction nucleotides: 1. Germline assignment: CDR1 SQVTM and CDR2 ANQGSEA. The DNA of the CDR3 is TGCAGCGTCGGGACAGGGGGCATTCAGTACTTC. As protein: CSVGTGGIQYF.

The V gene is TRBV18, the J gene TRBJ2-7, with 7 bases that match TRBD1. Trimming at V came to 4 bases and at J to 3 bases, leaving 6 bases not matched to a gene. Germline-derived CDR1 and CDR2 are KGHSH and LQKENI. The CDR3 is 14 amino acids. CDR3 sequence: CASSRKQGNYEQYF. CDR3 nucleotide sequence: TGTGCCAGCTCACGCAAACAGGGGAACTACGAGCAGTACTTC.

This clone was picked up one time. The rearrangement joins TRBV19 to TRBJ1-2, with D maybe TRBD1 (5 bases). V was clipped by 6 bases and J by 8 bases, with 19 bases between them. From germline, CDR1 is LNHDA and CDR2 SQIVND (reference sequence). This CDR3 contains 14 residues. The CDR3 region has the DNA TGTGCCAGTAGAACTGCCGGCAGGGTGGAGGGCTACACCTTC. Amino acid sequence: CASRTAGRVEGYTF.

This clone was detected only a few times. The chain combines TRBV19 with TRBJ2-1; 8 bases map to TRBD2. With V trimmed by 5 bases and J by 3 bases, 6 bases remained unmatched. CDR3 size: 15 residues. CDR1 is LNHDA, CDR2 SQIVND, per germline (reference sequence). This CDR3 reads CASSLAGRLYNEQFF. For the CDR3, the DNA is TGTGCCAGTAGTTTAGCGGGGAGACTCTACAATGAGCAGTTCTTC.

V gene TRBV7-3 combines with J gene TRBJ2-3; 7 bases map to TRBD2. CDR3 length equals 16 residues. V shed 1 base, J shed 1 base, and the junction held 5 bases outside the gene matches. Germline V gene sequence: CDR1 SGHTA, CDR2 FQGTGA. CDR3 nucleotide sequence: TGTGCCAGCAGCTTAAGGGCCCGGGGGGGCACAGATACGCAGTATTTT. This translates into CASSLRARGGTDTQYF.

J is TRBJ2-7 and V is TRBV6-2 or TRBV6-3; 9 nucleotides agree with TRBD1. This CDR3 is built from 15 residues. Unmatched junction bases numbered 11, after V lost 6 bases and J lost 5 bases. The V gene's germline CDR1 is MNHEY and CDR2 SVGEGT. The CDR3 protein is CASSDVGTGIHEQYF. CDR3 bases: TGTGCCAGCAGCGACGTGGGGACAGGGATCCACGAGCAGTACTTC.

J is TRBJ1-1 and V is TRBV5-1; TRBD1 matches 11 bases. The CDR3 is 14 residues long. J was trimmed by 5 bases and V by 4 bases; bases with no gene match: 4. Germline lookup yields CDR1 SGHRS and CDR2 YFSETQ. The CDR3 DNA is TGCGCCAGCAGCCCCGGACAGGGGGCAACTGAAGCTTTCTTT. This gives the protein CASSPGQGATEAFF.

This chain joins TRBV6-2 or TRBV6-3 and TRBJ1-2; tentative D call: TRBD1 (5 bases). Trimming took 5 bases from V and 4 from J, leaving 14 bases between them. The CDR3 has 14 residues. Germline V lookup: CDR1 MNHEY, CDR2 SVGEGT. CDR3 protein: CASSTRRGTYGYTF. The CDR3 bases are TGTGCCAGCAGTACCCGACGGGGGACCTATGGCTACACCTTC.

As concerns this clone: The sample has other DNA sequences that encode this CDR3 too. The chain combines TRBV30 with TRBJ2-2; D not resolved. V was shortened by 3 bases and J by 6 bases, with 8 bases between the two germline ends. CDR1 GTSNPN and CDR2 SVGIG come from the germline V gene (reference sequence). This CDR3 is built from 12 residues. The CDR3 sequence is CAWRAGPGELFF. The CDR3 DNA follows: TGTGCCTGGAGGGCAGGCCCCGGGGAGCTGTTTTTT.